The rows below give T cell receptor beta chains drawn from one sample of a study of blood T cell repertoires in COVID-19. Measured with immunoSEQ multiplex PCR; TCRdb has only the in-frame clones, and not every one. The table records about 20,000 clones, 90% of them present only once. Specimen: peripheral blood. The receptors shown here come from a man in his sixties or seventies with acute or convalescent COVID-19. Each CDR3 is given with its conserved first and last residue. Fields, in order: D gene, J gene, clone size, V gene, CDR3 protein, CDR3 DNA. The D gene is left open where the match is weak. Clone size is shown for a subset of rows, as once, few, many or a class of expanded clone.

D gene: NA
J gene: TRBJ1-2
clone size: NA
V gene: TRBV7-2
CDR3 protein: CASSLGRSYGYTF
CDR3 DNA: TGTGCCAGCAGCTTAGGACGGAGCTATGGCTACACCTTC

D gene: NA
J gene: TRBJ1-1
clone size: once
V gene: TRBV11-3
CDR3 protein: CASSSGGRGNTEAFF
CDR3 DNA: TGTGCCAGCAGCTCTGGGGGCAGGGGAAACACTGAAGCTTTCTTT

D gene: NA
J gene: TRBJ1-5
clone size: NA
V gene: TRBV2
CDR3 protein: CASRGGEGQPQHF
CDR3 DNA: TGTGCCAGCAGGGGAGGGGAGGGTCAGCCCCAGCATTTT

D gene: NA
J gene: TRBJ2-2
clone size: NA
V gene: TRBV7-9
CDR3 protein: CASSPGEGGNTGELFF
CDR3 DNA: TGTGCCAGCAGCCCGGGAGAGGGAGGAAACACCGGGGAGCTGTTTTTT

D gene: TRBD1
J gene: TRBJ2-2
clone size: few
V gene: TRBV29-1
CDR3 protein: CSVDGQGEAGELFF
CDR3 DNA: TGCAGCGTTGACGGACAGGGAGAGGCCGGGGAGCTGTTTTTT

D gene: NA
J gene: TRBJ1-1
clone size: NA
V gene: TRBV28
CDR3 protein: CASRRPGGVTEAFF
CDR3 DNA: TGTGCCAGCAGACGACCGGGGGGTGTCACTGAAGCTTTCTTT

D gene: TRBD2
J gene: TRBJ2-7
clone size: NA
V gene: TRBV3-1/TRBV3-2
CDR3 protein: CASSRTPSGVYEQYF
CDR3 DNA: TGTGCCAGCAGTCGAACCCCTAGCGGGGTCTACGAGCAGTACTTC

D gene: TRBD2
J gene: TRBJ2-7
clone size: NA
V gene: TRBV28
CDR3 protein: CASSSGGPFSEQYF
CDR3 DNA: TGTGCCAGCAGTTCGGGAGGGCCTTTCTCCGAGCAGTACTTC

D gene: TRBD1
J gene: TRBJ1-2
clone size: once
V gene: TRBV10-3
CDR3 protein: CAISEGRGTYGYTF
CDR3 DNA: TGTGCCATCAGTGAGGGCAGGGGGACCTATGGCTACACCTTC

D gene: NA
J gene: TRBJ2-7
clone size: NA
V gene: TRBV11-2
CDR3 protein: CASSIDRFTSYEQYF
CDR3 DNA: TGTGCCAGCAGCATTGACAGGTTCACTTCCTACGAGCAGTACTTC

D gene: TRBD2
J gene: TRBJ2-1
clone size: NA
V gene: TRBV28
CDR3 protein: CASSLYTSGRSSYNEQFF
CDR3 DNA: TGTGCCAGCAGTTTATACACTAGCGGGAGGAGCTCCTACAATGAGCAGTTCTTC

D gene: NA
J gene: TRBJ2-1
clone size: NA
V gene: TRBV2
CDR3 protein: CASSDQLVSSYNEQFF
CDR3 DNA: TGTGCCAGCAGTGATCAACTAGTTAGCTCCTACAATGAGCAGTTCTTC

D gene: NA
J gene: TRBJ2-5
clone size: NA
V gene: TRBV5-1
CDR3 protein: CASSAGSSRGSQETQYF
CDR3 DNA: TGCGCCAGCAGCGCCGGATCCAGCCGAGGGTCCCAAGAGACCCAGTACTTC

D gene: TRBD1
J gene: TRBJ1-2
clone size: NA
V gene: TRBV7-9
CDR3 protein: CASSPRGQLTYGYTF
CDR3 DNA: TGTGCCAGCAGCCCACGGGGACAGTTGACCTATGGCTACACCTTC

D gene: NA
J gene: TRBJ1-5
clone size: NA
V gene: TRBV7-2
CDR3 protein: CASSLISRGGRQPQHF
CDR3 DNA: TGTGCCAGCAGCTTAATTTCACGCGGGGGCAGGCAGCCCCAGCATTTT

D gene: TRBD2
J gene: TRBJ2-2
clone size: NA
V gene: TRBV6-2/TRBV6-3
CDR3 protein: CASSSGRLASGELFF
CDR3 DNA: TGTGCCAGCAGTTCTGGCCGACTAGCATCCGGGGAGCTGTTTTTT

D gene: NA
J gene: TRBJ1-1
clone size: NA
V gene: TRBV18
CDR3 protein: CASSPPSRFRSGAFF
CDR3 DNA: TGTGCCAGCTCACCTCCTTCTCGGTTTCGAAGTGGAGCTTTCTTT

D gene: NA
J gene: TRBJ2-2
clone size: NA
V gene: TRBV2
CDR3 protein: CASTGVGVVGELFF
CDR3 DNA: TGTGCCAGCACGGGGGTAGGGGTTGTCGGGGAGCTGTTTTTT

D gene: NA
J gene: TRBJ1-1
clone size: NA
V gene: TRBV5-8
CDR3 protein: CASSSGQVNTEAFF
CDR3 DNA: TGTGCCAGCAGCTCGGGACAAGTAAACACTGAAGCTTTCTTT

D gene: NA
J gene: TRBJ1-1
clone size: NA
V gene: TRBV28
CDR3 protein: CASSLRGAHTEAFF
CDR3 DNA: TGTGCCAGCAGTTTACGGGGGGCTCACACTGAAGCTTTCTTT

D gene: TRBD1
J gene: TRBJ1-6
clone size: NA
V gene: TRBV28
CDR3 protein: CASSLPRTGGDSPLHF
CDR3 DNA: TGTGCCAGCAGTCTCCCGAGGACAGGGGGGGATTCACCCCTCCACTTT

D gene: NA
J gene: TRBJ2-1
clone size: NA
V gene: TRBV10-3
CDR3 protein: CAISERQEYNEQFF
CDR3 DNA: TGTGCCATCAGTGAAAGACAGGAATACAATGAGCAGTTCTTC

D gene: TRBD1
J gene: TRBJ2-2
clone size: NA
V gene: TRBV3-1/TRBV3-2
CDR3 protein: CASSQERWDRAYTGELFF
CDR3 DNA: TGTGCCAGCAGCCAAGAGAGGTGGGACAGGGCTTACACCGGGGAGCTGTTTTTT

D gene: NA
J gene: TRBJ2-2
clone size: NA
V gene: TRBV5-1
CDR3 protein: CASSMGHSTNTGELFF
CDR3 DNA: TGCGCCAGCAGCATGGGACACTCGACGAACACCGGGGAGCTGTTTTTT

D gene: TRBD1
J gene: TRBJ1-1
clone size: NA
V gene: TRBV6-5
CDR3 protein: CASLTDRGNTEAFF
CDR3 DNA: TGTGCCAGCCTTACCGACAGGGGAAATACTGAAGCTTTCTTT

D gene: NA
J gene: TRBJ1-5
clone size: NA
V gene: TRBV6-2/TRBV6-3
CDR3 protein: CASSSPGSNQPQHF
CDR3 DNA: TGTGCCAGCAGTTCCCCGGGGAGCAATCAGCCCCAGCATTTT

D gene: TRBD1
J gene: TRBJ1-4
clone size: few
V gene: TRBV5-1
CDR3 protein: CASRGGAISTNEKLFF
CDR3 DNA: TGCGCCAGCAGAGGGGGCGCCATTTCAACTAATGAAAAACTGTTTTTT

D gene: TRBD2
J gene: TRBJ2-7
clone size: NA
V gene: TRBV7-3
CDR3 protein: CASSLAGDGSYEQYF
CDR3 DNA: TGTGCCAGCAGCCTGGCGGGGGACGGCTCCTACGAGCAGTACTTC

D gene: TRBD2
J gene: TRBJ2-1
clone size: NA
V gene: TRBV28
CDR3 protein: CASRLAGTGVGFF
CDR3 DNA: TGTGCCAGCAGACTAGCGGGAACGGGGGTAGGGTTCTTC

D gene: TRBD1
J gene: TRBJ1-5
clone size: NA
V gene: TRBV10-3
CDR3 protein: CAPKDREVLNQPQHF
CDR3 DNA: TGTGCCCCCAAGGACAGGGAGGTTTTGAATCAGCCCCAGCATTTT

D gene: TRBD1
J gene: TRBJ1-1
clone size: NA
V gene: TRBV27
CDR3 protein: CASKGGVNTEAFF
CDR3 DNA: TGTGCCAGCAAAGGGGGCGTGAACACTGAAGCTTTCTTT

D gene: NA
J gene: TRBJ1-1
clone size: few
V gene: TRBV12-3/TRBV12-4
CDR3 protein: CASSLSQRAFF
CDR3 DNA: TGTGCCAGCAGTTTATCTCAGAGGGCTTTCTTT

D gene: NA
J gene: TRBJ1-1
clone size: NA
V gene: TRBV2
CDR3 protein: CASSPTGNTEAFF
CDR3 DNA: TGTGCCAGCAGTCCGACAGGGAACACTGAAGCTTTCTTT

D gene: TRBD1
J gene: TRBJ2-4
clone size: NA
V gene: TRBV7-9
CDR3 protein: CASSSTGGELAKNIQYF
CDR3 DNA: TGTGCCAGCAGTTCCACAGGGGGAGAACTAGCCAAAAACATTCAGTACTTC

D gene: TRBD2
J gene: TRBJ2-1
clone size: once
V gene: TRBV10-2
CDR3 protein: CASQTSGGAGNEQFF
CDR3 DNA: TGCGCCAGCCAGACTAGCGGGGGGGCGGGTAATGAGCAGTTCTTC

D gene: NA
J gene: TRBJ1-6
clone size: NA
V gene: TRBV6-1
CDR3 protein: CATRVMGQRDSPLHF
CDR3 DNA: TGTGCCACCCGAGTTATGGGACAAAGGGACTCACCCCTCCACTTT

D gene: TRBD1
J gene: TRBJ2-2
clone size: NA
V gene: TRBV5-1
CDR3 protein: CASSSGTGGRTGELFF
CDR3 DNA: TGCGCCAGCAGCTCGGGGACAGGGGGTAGAACCGGGGAGCTGTTTTTT

D gene: TRBD1
J gene: TRBJ2-3
clone size: once
V gene: TRBV19
CDR3 protein: CATTGVTDTQYF
CDR3 DNA: TGTGCAACGACAGGGGTAACAGATACGCAGTATTTT

D gene: NA
J gene: TRBJ1-1
clone size: NA
V gene: TRBV7-2
CDR3 protein: CASSPRTASDTEAFF
CDR3 DNA: TGTGCCAGCAGCCCAAGGACAGCCTCAGACACTGAAGCTTTCTTT

D gene: NA
J gene: TRBJ2-7
clone size: NA
V gene: TRBV7-9
CDR3 protein: CASSLGGYGQNEQYF
CDR3 DNA: TGTGCCAGCAGCTTAGGGGGCTATGGACAGAACGAGCAGTACTTC